This T cell receptor beta chain is from a study of T cells of healthy individuals. CDR3 length equals 15 residues. Trimming pared 4 bases from V and 0 bases from J, leaving 13 bases between. Germline-derived CDR1 and CDR2 are SGHTA and FQGNSA. In this sample, this clonotype turned up a few times. TCRdb redid the calling of the 5' RACE reads with MiXCR, one entry per CDR3 protein. The table has 60,000 to 75,000 distinct CDR3 sequences, about 16% seen once; the top ten hold approximately 4.8%. The V and J genes are TRBV7-2 and TRBJ2-7; TRBD2 is a possible D gene (5 bases). The receptor comes from a human donor in good health. Here the CDR3 reads CASSYQSGSSYEQYF. The CDR3 nucleotides are TGTGCCAGCAGCTACCAGTCGGGGAGCTCCTACGAGCAGTACTTC.